The 22 T cell receptor beta chains below were found in one sample sequenced in a study of neoadjuvant anti-PD-1 for oral cavity cancer. Profiled with immunoSEQ multiplex PCR; TCRdb holds only in-frame clones, not every one. The top ten hold 12% of the sample, which has more than 9,500 clones, about 60% seen once. The input for sequencing was tumor tissue, taken before nivolumab (anti-PD-1) treatment. Receptor source: a person aged 40 to 85 with oral cavity squamous cell carcinoma.

The chain has TRBV6-5 and TRBJ2-1; unclear D gene. The germline V gene encodes CDR1 MNHEY and CDR2 SVGAGI. Between the trimmed V and J ends, which lost 3 bases and 12 bases, there was a span of 12 bases. The CDR3 covers 12 residues. DNA of the CDR3: TGTGCCAGCAGTTATGGTTCGACCGGGCAGTTCTTC. This gives the protein CASSYGSTGQFF.

V and J are TRBV18 and TRBJ1-2; D not certain. V was clipped by 6 bases and J by 0 bases, with 5 bases between them. The germline V gene encodes CDR1 KGHSH and CDR2 LQKENI. The CDR3 contains 12 residues. The CDR3 region is CASSDANYGYTF. CDR3 coding DNA: TGTGCCAGCTCTGACGCTAACTATGGCTACACCTTC.

CDR3 amino acids: CASSLGYGYGYTF. CDR3 nucleotides: TGTGCCAGCAGCTTAGGGTATGGATATGGCTACACCTTC. The V call is TRBV7-6, the J call TRBJ1-2, with no clear D. In germline, CDR1 is SGHVS, CDR2 FNYEAQ. Trimming shortened V by 1 base and J by 5 bases, and 8 bases separated the two germline ends. This CDR3 is built from 13 residues.

This sequence joins TRBV7-6 and TRBJ2-1; 9 bases map to TRBD1. The CDR3 is made up of 15 amino acids. Germline V lookup: CDR1 SGHVS, CDR2 FNYEAQ. The trim removed 4 bases at V and 4 bases at J, leaving 5 bases unmatched. The CDR3 spells CASSSGQGSYNEQFF. CDR3 DNA: TGTGCCAGCAGCTCGGGACAGGGCTCTTACAATGAGCAGTTCTTC.

This clone was recorded a few times. A much larger clone lies a single base off, so this may be a read error. The sample contains more than one DNA sequence encoding this CDR3. The V call is TRBV7-9, the J call TRBJ2-7; weak D call: TRBD2 (6 bases). Germline V lookup: CDR1 SEHNR, CDR2 FQNEAQ (reference sequence). This CDR3 region has 14 residues. V dropped 4 bases and J dropped 2 bases, with 12 bases sitting between them. The CDR3 nucleotides read TGTGCCAGCAGCTCTCGGGACTTTACCTACGAGCAGTACTTC. This translates into CASSSRDFTYEQYF.

Only a few counts were recorded for this clone. The chain employs TRBV6-4 and TRBJ2-3; TRBD1 matches at 9 bases. With 3 bases clipped from V and 6 bases from J, the junction kept 4 bases outside the gene matches. Germline V gene data show CDR1 as MRHNA and CDR2 as SNTAGT. The CDR3 is 14 residues long. The CDR3 DNA is TGTGCCAGCAGTGAAACAGGGGGCATCGATACGCAGTATTTT. Protein: CASSETGGIDTQYF.

V and J are TRBV7-9 and TRBJ1-2; D is uncertain. The length of the CDR3 is 14 residues. Per germline, CDR1 SEHNR and CDR2 FQNEAQ (reference sequence). V lost 1 base, J lost 8 bases, and 14 bases lay in between. CDR3 loop: CASSLGTVGRGYTF. As DNA, the CDR3 is TGTGCCAGCAGCTTAGGGACGGTCGGTCGGGGCTACACCTTC.

In this sample, this clone is medium-sized. This chain joins TRBV2 and TRBJ1-1; 9 bases match TRBD1. CDR3 length: 14 residues. CDR1 SNHLY and CDR2 FYNNEI come from the germline V gene. Trimming took 5 bases from V and 4 from J; bases not matched to a gene: 5. CDR3 residues: CASSLQGASTEAFF. The CDR3 DNA is TGTGCCAGCAGTTTACAGGGGGCGTCCACTGAAGCTTTCTTT.

This chain uses TRBV27 with TRBJ2-7; 8 bases map to TRBD2. There are 14 residues in the CDR3. Germline V gives CDR1 MNHEY, CDR2 SMNVEV (reference sequence). V lost 5 bases, J lost 2 bases, and 5 bases stayed unmatched. CDR3 sequence (DNA): TGTGCCAGCAGTGTGCTAGCGGGTACCTACGAGCAGTACTTC. Translation gives CASSVLAGTYEQYF.

As for this clone: An end of the junction differs from the germline gene, which may be a read error. V is TRBV10-3 and J is TRBJ1-3; D is unclear. CDR3 length: 12 amino acids. Looked up from germline, CDR1 is ENHRY and CDR2 is SYGVKD. The CDR3 DNA is TGCGCTGGCTCCACCGAGGCCAACACCATATATTTT. This gives the protein CAGSTEANTIYF.

This chain joins TRBV6-6 and TRBJ1-5; the D gene is possibly TRBD1 (6 bases). Trimming pared 6 bases from V and 5 bases from J, leaving 17 bases between. This CDR3 region has 15 residues. CDR1 is MNHNY and CDR2 is SVGAGI in the germline V gene (reference sequence). The CDR3 region has the DNA TGTGCCAGCAGGCAATCCAGGGACACCCATCAGCCCCAGCATTTT. Translation: CASRQSRDTHQPQHF.

This clone was seen once. The rearrangement joins TRBV5-4 to TRBJ1-2; 8 nucleotides line up with TRBD1. This CDR3 has 14 residues. V lost 0 bases to trimming and J lost 7 bases; unmatched junction nucleotides: 5. Germline V lookup: CDR1 SGHNT, CDR2 YYREEE (reference sequence). The CDR3 nucleotides read TGTGCCAGCAGCTTGGGGGACAGGCGCCTTGGCTACACCTTC. It translates to CASSLGDRRLGYTF.

This clone is categorized as medium-sized (0.01 to 0.1%). V gene TRBV13 combines with J gene TRBJ2-7, with D perhaps matching TRBD1 or TRBD2 (5 bases each). With 7 bases removed from V and 4 bases from J, the gap between germline ends came to 14 bases. CDR3 length: 13 amino acids. CDR1 and CDR2 (germline): PRHDT, FYEKMQ (reference sequence). The chain's CDR3 is CASTVRGDYEQYF. CDR3 DNA sequence: TGTGCCAGCACCGTAAGAGGGGATTACGAGCAGTACTTC. Full variable domain (rest looked up from reference TRBV13 and TRBJ2-7): AAGVIQSPRHLIKEKRETATLKCYPIPRHDTVYWYQQGPGQDPQFLISFYEKMQSDKGSIPDRFSAQQFSDYHSELNMSSLELGDSALYFCASTVRGDYEQYFGPGTRLTVT.

This clone was recorded a few times. The chain links TRBV28 to TRBJ1-4, with a weak D call TRBD1 (5 bases). With 2 bases removed from V and 8 bases from J, the gap between germline ends came to 9 bases. Germline V gene lookup returns CDR1 MDHEN and CDR2 SYDVKM. The CDR3 covers 13 residues. The CDR3 loop is CASSLGGVEKLFF. Written as DNA, the CDR3 is TGTGCCAGCAGTTTAGGAGGGGTCGAAAAACTGTTTTTT. Variable domain in full (rest from reference TRBV28 and TRBJ1-4): DVKVTQSSRYLVKRTGEKVFLECVQDMDHENMFWYRQDPGLGLRLIYFSYDVKMKEKGDIPEGYSVSREKKERFSLILESASTNQTSMYLCASSLGGVEKLFFGSGTQLSVL.

Within the sample, this clone is medium-sized (0.01 to 0.1%). The chain links TRBV6-5 to TRBJ2-5; possibly TRBD2 for D (5 bases). The CDR3 covers 12 residues. The V gene's germline CDR1 is MNHEY and CDR2 SVGAGI. The ends were cut back, 4 bases at V and 6 bases at J, with 9 bases in the middle. In nucleotides, the CDR3 is TGTGCCAGCAGTTTGGACTTGAAGACCCAGTACTTC. This gives the protein CASSLDLKTQYF.

This clone was counted only a few times. The rearrangement uses TRBV27 and TRBJ2-7; no clear D. Trimming removed 3 bases from V and 6 bases from J, with 15 bases in between. Germline assignment: CDR1 MNHEY and CDR2 SMNVEV (reference sequence). The CDR3 consists of 14 residues. CDR3 loop: CASSLGASSVEQYF. DNA for the CDR3: TGTGCCAGCAGTTTGGGCGCTTCCTCCGTCGAGCAGTACTTC.

This clone was detected only once. The CDR3 here is CASSSRGSSYEQYF. CDR3 nucleotide sequence: TGTGCCAGCAGCTCCCGCGGGAGCTCCTACGAGCAGTACTTC. This chain links TRBV7-9 with TRBJ2-7; 7 positions match TRBD2. Per the germline V gene, CDR1 is SEHNR and CDR2 is FQNEAQ (reference sequence). This CDR3 is 14 amino acids long. With V trimmed by 4 bases and J by 0 bases, 3 bases remained unmatched.

V and J are TRBV15 and TRBJ1-3; weak D call: TRBD1 (6 bases). Trimming left V 3 bases short and J 4 bases short, with 13 bases between. The CDR3 extends over 15 amino acids. The germline gives CDR1 LNHNV, CDR2 YYDKDF (reference sequence). CDR3 nucleotide sequence: TGTGCCACCAGCAGGAACAGGGTAGCAGGAAACACCATATATTTT. This codes for CATSRNRVAGNTIYF.

The genes are TRBV6-5 and TRBJ2-2, with TRBD2 identical over 9 bases. CDR3 length: 13 amino acids. Germline trimming cut 5 bases from V and 10 bases from J; bases unmatched to any gene: 5. From germline, CDR1 is MNHEY and CDR2 SVGAGI. The CDR3 sequence is CASSLLAGAELFF. The CDR3 DNA reads as TGTGCCAGCAGTCTACTAGCGGGCGCGGAGCTGTTTTTT.

As regards this clone: One end of the junction fails to match germline, which may point to a read error. At the DNA level, this CDR3 is encoded by other sequences in the same sample as well. The chain couples TRBV4-1 to TRBJ2-5, with TRBD2 matching 7 bases. Per germline, CDR1 MGHRA and CDR2 YSYEKL. This CDR3 spans 19 amino acids. CDR3 region: CASSQGLGLAEWGQETQYF. In DNA form, the CDR3 reads TGCGCCAGCAGCCAAGGACTAGGTCTAGCGGAGTGGGGCCAAGAAACCCAGTACTTC.

V usage is TRBV7-9 and J usage is TRBJ1-4; 7 bases are shared with TRBD1. The CDR3 is made up of 15 amino acids. J gave up 10 bases and V 4 bases, and 12 bases lay outside the gene matches. Germline CDR1 reads SEHNR; CDR2 reads FQNEAQ (reference sequence). The DNA for the CDR3 is TGTGCCAGCAGCTCTGGAGGGACAGAATCCGTAAAACTGTTTTTT. Translation gives CASSSGGTESVKLFF.

V and J are TRBV6-5 and TRBJ1-4; no firm D call. Trimming cost V 0 bases and J 2 bases, with 7 bases left between them. Looked up from germline, CDR1 is MNHEY and CDR2 is SVGAGI. CDR3 length: 15 residues. The CDR3 region has the DNA TGTGCCAGCAGTTACTCGTTTATTACTAATGAAAAACTGTTTTTT. This sequence encodes CASSYSFITNEKLFF.